This T cell receptor (beta chain) emerged from a study of T-cell reconstitution after alpha-beta-depleted transplantation in children. The TCRbeta library was prepared with unique molecular identifiers. TCRdb re-called the PCR reads with MiXCR, one entry per CDR3 protein. Of about 980,000 distinct CDR3 sequences in the sample, 25% to 35% were seen once. Whole-study results and caveats: T-cell numbers and diversity one year post-transplant derived largely from freshly generated T cells.

Of note for this clonotype: Its antigen is still unknown.

The CDR3 consists of 14 residues. CDR1 and CDR2 from the germline V gene are SGHRS and YFSETQ. V was shortened by 3 bases and J by 9 bases, with 16 bases between the two germline ends. This sequence was found in a boy under two years old who had a stem cell transplant for SCID, so the T cells may come from the graft donor. The rearrangement joins TRBV5-1 to TRBJ2-1; the D gene could be TRBD1 or TRBD2 (5 bases each). Sequenced material: PBMCs, mostly from graft donor cells, taken 360 days after TCRalphabeta/CD19-depleted stem cell transplant. The CDR3 sequence is CASSSGTVPFEQFF. CDR3 nucleotides: TGCGCCAGCAGCTCCGGGACGGTCCCTTTTGAGCAGTTCTTC.